The 7 T cell receptor beta chains given below trace back to one sample, sequenced in a study of blood T cell repertoires in COVID-19. TCRdb keeps only in-frame clones here, not all; method: immunoSEQ multiplex PCR. This sample carries approximately 90,000 clones, 75% to 90% of them seen once, and the ten largest clones take 15% to 20%. Material: peripheral blood. The receptors were gathered from a woman aged 80 or older with acute or convalescent COVID-19.

In its sample, this clone was seen a few times. The chain recombines TRBV5-4 with TRBJ2-1; 10 bases match TRBD1. Germline CDR1 is SGHNT and CDR2 is YYREEE (reference sequence). The CDR3 totals 15 residues. Trimming cost V 4 bases and J 8 bases; bases outside gene matches: 9. The CDR3 loop is CASSQGQGTVHEQFF. CDR3 nucleotide sequence: TGTGCCAGCAGCCAGGGACAGGGGACAGTGCATGAGCAGTTCTTC.

There are a few counts of this clone. The gene calls are TRBV11-3 and TRBJ2-7; D gene uncertain. The germline V gene has CDR1 SGHNT and CDR2 YENEEA. The CDR3 is made up of 14 amino acids. V shed 1 base and J shed 4 bases, with 11 bases lying between them. CDR3 nucleotides: TGTGCCAGCAGCTTAGGGTCAGGTCCATACGAGCAGTACTTC. Translated: CASSLGSGPYEQYF.

The chain uses TRBV5-1 and TRBJ1-1; 8 bases are a match to TRBD1. This CDR3 is 16 amino acids long. Germline V gene lookup returns CDR1 SGHRS and CDR2 YFSETQ. Unmatched junction bases numbered 5, after V lost 1 base and J lost 0 bases. Here the CDR3 reads CASSLWAGGLNTEAFF. CDR3 coding DNA: TGCGCCAGCAGCTTGTGGGCAGGGGGCTTGAACACTGAAGCTTTCTTT.

The chain uses TRBV6-6 and TRBJ1-5, with D perhaps matching TRBD1 (6 bases). In germline, CDR1 is MNHNY, CDR2 SVGAGI (reference sequence). CDR3 size: 15 residues. Between the trimmed V and J ends, which lost 4 bases and 4 bases, there was a span of 14 bases. CDR3 region: CASSLQGTWNQPQHF. CDR3 bases: TGTGCCAGCAGTTTACAGGGAACGTGGAATCAGCCCCAGCATTTT.

CDR3 sequence reads: CASSLDWAYRGGNEQYF. Written as DNA, the CDR3 is TGTGCCAGCAGCTTGGATTGGGCCTACAGGGGTGGTAACGAGCAGTACTTC. The chain combines TRBV5-4 with TRBJ2-7; 7 bases line up with TRBD1. Germline-derived CDR1 and CDR2 are SGHNT and YYREEE (reference sequence). V gave up 0 bases and J gave up 5 bases; unmatched junction bases: 14. This CDR3 comprises 17 residues. Complete variable domain (other parts from reference TRBV5-4 and TRBJ2-7): ETGVTQSPTHLIKTRGQQVTLRCSSQSGHNTVSWYQQALGQGPQFIFQYYREEENGRGNFPPRFSGLQFPNYSSELNVNALELDDSALYLCASSLDWAYRGGNEQYFGPGTRLTVT.

This clone was seen more than once but under ten times. The J gene is TRBJ1-5, the V gene TRBV2; D might be TRBD1 (6 bases). The CDR3 spans 15 residues. CDR1 and CDR2 from the germline V gene are SNHLY and FYNNEI. The V end lost 2 bases, the J end lost 2 bases, and 10 bases lay between the germline ends. The CDR3 sequence is CASSERHRGNQPQHF. DNA of the CDR3: TGTGCCAGCAGTGAAAGGCACAGGGGCAATCAGCCCCAGCATTTT.

The rearrangement joins TRBV11-3 to TRBJ2-1; D might be TRBD1 (5 bases). The CDR3 sequence is 13 residues long. Trimming shortened V by 3 bases and J by 4 bases, and 7 bases separated the two germline ends. In germline, CDR1 is SGHNT, CDR2 YENEEA. In nucleotides, the CDR3 is TGTGCCAGCAGCTTGGGGCAGTACAATGAGCAGTTCTTC. Translating gives CASSLGQYNEQFF.